A single sample is the source of the 4 T cell receptor beta chains below, sequenced in a study of blood T cell repertoires in COVID-19. Generated by immunoSEQ multiplex PCR, the TCRdb table keeps only in-frame clones and is missing some. The table shows some 300,000 clones, with around 90% occurring only once. The sample was PBMCs or T cells enriched from blood (not recorded which). Source of these receptors: a woman in her twenties or thirties who had recovered from COVID-19.

The rearrangement links TRBV27 to TRBJ2-4; D unresolved. V lost 2 bases and J 0 bases, leaving 11 bases between the germline ends. This CDR3 comprises 16 residues. Germline lookup yields CDR1 MNHEY and CDR2 SMNVEV (reference sequence). The CDR3 here is CASSLVRALAKNIQYF. The DNA for the CDR3 is TGTGCCAGCAGTTTAGTCCGTGCGCTAGCCAAAAACATTCAGTACTTC.

The chain employs TRBV15 and TRBJ2-1; D is possibly TRBD2 (6 bases). The V gene's germline CDR1 is LNHNV and CDR2 YYDKDF (reference sequence). The V and J ends lost 3 bases and 9 bases respectively, with 15 bases between them. This CDR3 region has 14 residues. The CDR3 region is CATSRGVLAVEQFF. The CDR3 nucleotides read TGTGCCACCAGCAGGGGCGTCTTAGCGGTTGAGCAGTTCTTC.

V gene TRBV4-1 combines with J gene TRBJ2-3, with 7 bases fitting TRBD2. Germline CDR1 reads MGHRA; CDR2 reads YSYEKL. V lost 4 bases to trimming and J lost 2 bases; unmatched junction nucleotides: 12. The CDR3 length is 17 residues. The CDR3 bases are TGCGCCAGCAGCCGGGCTAGCGGAGAACGAAACACAGATACGCAGTATTTT. Encoded protein: CASSRASGERNTDTQYF.

The chain employs TRBV12-3 or TRBV12-4 and TRBJ1-2; 7 nucleotides align to TRBD1. This CDR3 region has 13 residues. Trimming took 6 bases from V and 5 from J; bases not matched to a gene: 6. CDR3 residues: CASRPTTGYGYTF. CDR3 bases: TGTGCCAGCAGGCCCACGACAGGGTATGGCTACACCTTC.